Listed below are T cell receptor beta chains from one sample, sequenced in a study of patients and donors after allogeneic stem cell transplantation. TCRdb re-analysed the RT-PCR reads in MiXCR, keeping a single row per CDR3 protein. This sample yields around 150,000 distinct CDR3 sequences, of which about two fifths are seen a single time; 40% to 55% belongs to the top ten. The material sequenced was blood, either unsorted or a sorted T cell fraction (not recorded which). The receptor source for this set is a human donor who was either an allogeneic HSCT recipient or a stem cell or donor lymphocyte infusion donor (not recorded which). It is not recorded whose cells these are; they may come from a transplant donor. The CDR3 runs from the conserved cysteine through the conserved F or W. A D gene is named only where the DNA matches it firmly. Not all rows give a size; the values are once, few, many and, for expanded clones, a class.

length: 13; size: .; J: TRBJ1-4; V: TRBV20-1; D: .; DNA: TGCAGTGCTAGAGATGGGGGAGATGAAAAACTGTTTTTT; CDR3: CSARDGGDEKLFF
length: 18; size: .; J: TRBJ2-2; V: TRBV7-9; D: TRBD2; DNA: TGTGCCAGCAGCTTCCGACTTACATTGGGACTAACAACCGGGGAGCTGTTTTTT; CDR3: CASSFRLTLGLTTGELFF
length: 15; size: few; J: TRBJ2-1; V: TRBV5-1; D: TRBD2; DNA: TGCGCCAGCAGCTTCACTAGCGCGGCGAGCAATGAGCAGTTCTTC; CDR3: CASSFTSAASNEQFF
length: 15; size: .; J: TRBJ2-1; V: TRBV25-1; D: TRBD2; DNA: TGTGCCAGCAGTAAGGGACTAGCGGTTGAGGGTGAGCAGTTCTTC; CDR3: CASSKGLAVEGEQFF
length: 12; size: .; J: TRBJ1-2; V: TRBV5-6; D: .; DNA: TGTGCCAGCAGCGAAACTAACTATGGCTACACCTTC; CDR3: CASSETNYGYTF
length: 14; size: .; J: TRBJ1-1; V: TRBV5-5; D: .; DNA: TGTGCCAGCAGCGCCGAAATAATGAACACTGAAGCTTTCTTT; CDR3: CASSAEIMNTEAFF
length: 12; size: .; J: TRBJ1-1; V: TRBV10-3; D: .; DNA: TGTGCCATCAGGGACTTGAACACTGAAGCTTTCTTT; CDR3: CAIRDLNTEAFF
length: 13; size: .; J: TRBJ1-1; V: TRBV20-1; D: TRBD1; DNA: TGCAGTGTAGCGGGACAGAAGAACACTGAAGCTTTCTTT; CDR3: CSVAGQKNTEAFF
length: 12; size: .; J: TRBJ2-1; V: TRBV7-2; D: .; DNA: TGTGCCAGCAGCGTACAGGGAAATGAGCAGTTCTTC; CDR3: CASSVQGNEQFF
length: 12; size: .; J: TRBJ1-2; V: TRBV6-2/TRBV6-3; D: .; DNA: TGTGCCAGCAGCAGCACGACGGATGGCTACACCTTC; CDR3: CASSSTTDGYTF
length: 12; size: few; J: TRBJ1-3; V: TRBV4-3; D: TRBD1; DNA: TGCGCCAGCAGCCAAGCAGGGGGCACCATATATTTT; CDR3: CASSQAGGTIYF
length: 15; size: .; J: TRBJ1-4; V: TRBV5-6; D: .; DNA: TGTGCCAGCAGCGTTGGACCAAGGGGTAATGAAAAACTGTTTTTT; CDR3: CASSVGPRGNEKLFF
length: 17; size: few; J: TRBJ1-2; V: TRBV12-3/TRBV12-4; D: TRBD1; DNA: TGTGCCAGCAGTCCTGAATATGGACAGGGGATATCCTATGGCTACACCTTC; CDR3: CASSPEYGQGISYGYTF
length: 15; size: few; J: TRBJ1-1; V: TRBV4-3; D: .; DNA: TGCGCCAGCAGCCAAGACCCAGGGAAGGCCACTGAAGCTTTCTTT; CDR3: CASSQDPGKATEAFF
length: 14; size: .; J: TRBJ2-2; V: TRBV29-1; D: .; DNA: TGCAGCGTTGCCACAATTGCGAACACCGGGGAGCTGTTTTTT; CDR3: CSVATIANTGELFF
length: 13; size: .; J: TRBJ2-2; V: TRBV20-1; D: .; DNA: TGCAGTGCCAACATACGAGTGGCCGGGGAGCTGTTTTTT; CDR3: CSANIRVAGELFF
length: 15; size: .; J: TRBJ1-1; V: TRBV2; D: .; DNA: TGTGCCAGCAGGGGCAGGTCCGGTTCGAACACTGAAGCTTTCTTT; CDR3: CASRGRSGSNTEAFF
length: 15; size: few; J: TRBJ1-6; V: TRBV7-6; D: .; DNA: TGTGCCAGCAGCCTCAACGCGGGTTATAATTCACCCCTCCACTTT; CDR3: CASSLNAGYNSPLHF
length: 14; size: .; J: TRBJ2-1; V: TRBV20-1; D: TRBD2; DNA: TGCAGTGCTAGCGGGGGGGTCTCCTACAATGAGCAGTTCTTC; CDR3: CSASGGVSYNEQFF
length: 15; size: .; J: TRBJ2-5; V: TRBV24-1; D: TRBD2; DNA: TGTGCCACCAGTGCGACGACTAGCGGGACGGAGACCCAGTACTTC; CDR3: CATSATTSGTETQYF
length: 14; size: .; J: TRBJ2-5; V: TRBV12-3/TRBV12-4; D: .; DNA: TGTGCCAGCAGTTTCCACGAAGGGGCAGAGACCCAGTACTTC; CDR3: CASSFHEGAETQYF
length: 15; size: .; J: TRBJ2-1; V: TRBV20-1; D: .; DNA: TGCAGTGCTAGAGTAGGCGGGGGCTGGTACAATGAGCAGTTCTTC; CDR3: CSARVGGGWYNEQFF
length: 15; size: .; J: TRBJ2-7; V: TRBV30; D: .; DNA: TGTGCCTGGAGTGCCCTCGAAGGGGAAGGGTACGAGCAGTACTTC; CDR3: CAWSALEGEGYEQYF
length: 11; size: .; J: TRBJ1-1; V: TRBV20-1; D: .; DNA: TGCAGTGCTAGCAGGGAACTAAAAGCTTTCTTT; CDR3: CSASRELKAFF
length: 13; size: few; J: TRBJ1-3; V: TRBV10-3; D: .; DNA: TGTGCCACTACAGCGGTTTCTGGAAACACCATATATTTT; CDR3: CATTAVSGNTIYF
length: 14; size: once; J: TRBJ1-2; V: TRBV7-2; D: .; DNA: TGTGCCAGCAGCTTAGATTCCGGGGGCTATGGCTACACCTTC; CDR3: CASSLDSGGYGYTF
length: 17; size: .; J: TRBJ1-5; V: TRBV28; D: .; DNA: TGTGCCAGCAGTACCGTAACTGGGCTTGGTAGCAATCAGCCCCAGCATTTT; CDR3: CASSTVTGLGSNQPQHF
length: 13; size: .; J: TRBJ1-3; V: TRBV6-1; D: .; DNA: TGTGCCAGCAGTGGCCAGGGAGTCGACACCATATATTTT; CDR3: CASSGQGVDTIYF
length: 14; size: .; J: TRBJ2-3; V: TRBV6-2/TRBV6-3; D: .; DNA: TGTGCCAGCAGTCCCGGGACTCTCCCAGATACGCAGTATTTT; CDR3: CASSPGTLPDTQYF
length: 15; size: few; J: TRBJ2-1; V: TRBV20-1; D: TRBD2; DNA: TGCAGTGCTGGCCCCTCCCGGGGGGGGATGAATGAGCAGTTCTTC; CDR3: CSAGPSRGGMNEQFF
length: 13; size: .; J: TRBJ2-7; V: TRBV20-1; D: TRBD1; DNA: TGCAGTGCTCTAAGACAGGGATACTACGAGCAGTACTTC; CDR3: CSALRQGYYEQYF
length: 14; size: .; J: TRBJ2-3; V: TRBV18; D: .; DNA: TGTGCCAGCTCACCCCTAGGGGGGGCAGATACGCAGTATTTT; CDR3: CASSPLGGADTQYF
length: 13; size: few; J: TRBJ1-1; V: TRBV29-1; D: TRBD1; DNA: TGCAGCGCCCGACAGGGGATGAACACTGAAGCTTTCTTT; CDR3: CSARQGMNTEAFF
length: 14; size: few; J: TRBJ2-3; V: TRBV12-3/TRBV12-4; D: .; DNA: TGTGCCAGCAGTTTAGGAGACCCCGGCGATACGCAGTATTTT; CDR3: CASSLGDPGDTQYF
length: 15; size: .; J: TRBJ1-3; V: TRBV6-5; D: .; DNA: TGTGCCAGCAGTTACGGTAGTGACTCTGGAAACACCATATATTTT; CDR3: CASSYGSDSGNTIYF
length: 13; size: few; J: TRBJ1-2; V: TRBV2; D: .; DNA: TGTGCCAGCAGCAGGGACCCTAACTATGGCTACACCTTC; CDR3: CASSRDPNYGYTF
length: 14; size: .; J: TRBJ2-7; V: TRBV28; D: TRBD2; DNA: TGTGCCAGCAGTATCCTAGCGGGGCGCTACGAGCAGTACTTC; CDR3: CASSILAGRYEQYF
length: 15; size: few; J: TRBJ1-4; V: TRBV12-3/TRBV12-4; D: .; DNA: TGTGCCAGCAGCCTCCGCCTAGCTGTTAATGAAAAACTGTTTTTT; CDR3: CASSLRLAVNEKLFF
length: 18; size: few; J: TRBJ1-1; V: TRBV7-8; D: .; DNA: TGTGCCAGCAGCTTAGGGCGAGTCCTAATGGGGAAAAACACTGAAGCTTTCTTT; CDR3: CASSLGRVLMGKNTEAFF
length: 15; size: .; J: TRBJ2-3; V: TRBV12-3/TRBV12-4; D: .; DNA: TGTGCCAGCAGTTCGGCTAGACCTTTCACAGATACGCAGTATTTT; CDR3: CASSSARPFTDTQYF
length: 13; size: .; J: TRBJ1-5; V: TRBV20-1; D: .; DNA: TGCAGTGCTACCGACTCCATCAGCATGACCCAGCATTTT; CDR3: CSATDSISMTQHF
length: 16; size: .; J: TRBJ1-4; V: TRBV29-1; D: .; DNA: TGCAGCGCCGAAGAAGGGGGAAAGTCAACTAATGAAAAACTGTTTTTT; CDR3: CSAEEGGKSTNEKLFF
length: 12; size: .; J: TRBJ1-1; V: TRBV6-2/TRBV6-3; D: .; DNA: TGTGCCAGCAGCCAGGTGAACACTGAAGCTTTCTTT; CDR3: CASSQVNTEAFF
length: 14; size: .; J: TRBJ1-2; V: TRBV27; D: .; DNA: TGTGCCAGCAGTTTCGGGACGGCAAACTATGGCTACACCTTC; CDR3: CASSFGTANYGYTF
length: 14; size: .; J: TRBJ2-1; V: TRBV7-9; D: .; DNA: TGTGCCAGCACCCGAGAGGCGAGTAACAATGAGCAGTTCTTC; CDR3: CASTREASNNEQFF
length: 13; size: .; J: TRBJ1-4; V: TRBV29-1; D: .; DNA: TGCAGCGCTGTCCAGGGAGTGGGAGAAAAACTGTTTTTT; CDR3: CSAVQGVGEKLFF
length: 11; size: few; J: TRBJ2-1; V: TRBV6-5; D: .; DNA: TGTGCCAGCATCCAGGGGCCTGAGCAGTTCTTC; CDR3: CASIQGPEQFF
length: 16; size: .; J: TRBJ2-7; V: TRBV10-3; D: TRBD1; DNA: TGTGCCATCAGCCCCGGACAGGGGGCGAAGTCCTACGAGCAGTACTTC; CDR3: CAISPGQGAKSYEQYF
length: 13; size: .; J: TRBJ2-1; V: TRBV9; D: .; DNA: TGTGCCAGCAGCGTACAAGGGGGCAATGAGCAGTTCTTC; CDR3: CASSVQGGNEQFF
length: 14; size: .; J: TRBJ2-7; V: TRBV7-9; D: .; DNA: TGTGCCAGCAGCTTAGATGGGGAAACCTACGAGCAGTACTTC; CDR3: CASSLDGETYEQYF
length: 15; size: few; J: TRBJ1-2; V: TRBV12-3/TRBV12-4; D: .; DNA: TGTGCCAGCAGCCTATCGGTGGGGTCTAACTATGGCTACACCTTC; CDR3: CASSLSVGSNYGYTF
length: 13; size: .; J: TRBJ1-1; V: TRBV12-3/TRBV12-4; D: .; DNA: TGTGCCAGCAGTGTCGGGACATTAGCTGAAGCTTTCTTT; CDR3: CASSVGTLAEAFF
length: 11; size: .; J: TRBJ2-7; V: TRBV27; D: .; DNA: TGTGCCACAAGTAGGGCTGGTGAGCAGTACTTC; CDR3: CATSRAGEQYF
length: 15; size: .; J: TRBJ2-3; V: TRBV20-1; D: TRBD2; DNA: TGCAGTGCCACCCGCCCCCGGACTAGCGGAGATACGCAGTATTTT; CDR3: CSATRPRTSGDTQYF
length: 15; size: .; J: TRBJ2-2; V: TRBV7-3; D: .; DNA: TGTGCCAGCAGCTCCAGGGTTACGAACACCGGGGAGCTGTTTTTT; CDR3: CASSSRVTNTGELFF
length: 16; size: .; J: TRBJ2-2; V: TRBV5-1; D: TRBD2; DNA: TGCGCCAGCAGCTCCTCAACTAGCGGGAACGCCGGGGAGCTGTTTTTT; CDR3: CASSSSTSGNAGELFF
length: 14; size: few; J: TRBJ1-4; V: TRBV29-1; D: .; DNA: TGCAGCGTACTCTCAGACTTCTATAATGAAAAACTGTTTTTT; CDR3: CSVLSDFYNEKLFF
length: 13; size: .; J: TRBJ1-1; V: TRBV6-1; D: TRBD1; DNA: TGTGCCAGCAAACCCACAGGGGACACTGAAGCTTTCTTT; CDR3: CASKPTGDTEAFF
length: 16; size: .; J: TRBJ2-3; V: TRBV7-3; D: TRBD2; DNA: TGTGCCAGCAGCTTACTGGCGGGGGGGCCAGGAGATACGCAGTATTTT; CDR3: CASSLLAGGPGDTQYF